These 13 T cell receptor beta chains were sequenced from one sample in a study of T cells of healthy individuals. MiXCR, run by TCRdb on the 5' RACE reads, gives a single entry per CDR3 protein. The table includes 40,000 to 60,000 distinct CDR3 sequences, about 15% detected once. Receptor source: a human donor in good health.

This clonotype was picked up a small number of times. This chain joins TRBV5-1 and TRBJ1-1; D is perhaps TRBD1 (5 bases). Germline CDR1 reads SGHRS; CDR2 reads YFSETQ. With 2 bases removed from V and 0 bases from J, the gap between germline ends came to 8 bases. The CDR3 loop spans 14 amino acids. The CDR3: CASSFWGLNTEAFF. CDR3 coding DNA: TGCGCCAGCAGCTTCTGGGGCCTGAACACTGAAGCTTTCTTT.

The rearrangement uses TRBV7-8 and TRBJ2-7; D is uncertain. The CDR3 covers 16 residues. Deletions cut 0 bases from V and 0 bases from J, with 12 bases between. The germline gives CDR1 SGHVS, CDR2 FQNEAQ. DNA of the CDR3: TGTGCCAGCAGCTTAGCCGGTCGATCGATCTCCTACGAGCAGTACTTC. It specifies CASSLAGRSISYEQYF.

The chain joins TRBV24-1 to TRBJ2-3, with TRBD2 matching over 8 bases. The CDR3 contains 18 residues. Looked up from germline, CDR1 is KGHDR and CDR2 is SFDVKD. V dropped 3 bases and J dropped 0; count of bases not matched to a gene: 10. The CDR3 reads CATSDPTKRGLSTDTQYF. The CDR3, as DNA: TGTGCCACCAGTGATCCGACTAAGCGGGGGTTGAGCACAGATACGCAGTATTTT.

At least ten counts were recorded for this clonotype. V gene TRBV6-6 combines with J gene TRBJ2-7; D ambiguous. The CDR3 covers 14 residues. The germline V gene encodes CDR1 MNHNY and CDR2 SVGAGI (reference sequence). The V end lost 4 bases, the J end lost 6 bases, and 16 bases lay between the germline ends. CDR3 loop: CASSSDGRRSEQYF. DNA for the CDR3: TGTGCCAGCAGTTCGGACGGTAGACGGAGCGAGCAGTACTTC.

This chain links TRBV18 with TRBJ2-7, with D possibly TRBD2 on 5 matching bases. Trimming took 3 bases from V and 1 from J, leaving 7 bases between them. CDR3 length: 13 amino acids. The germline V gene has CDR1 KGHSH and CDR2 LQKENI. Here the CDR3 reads CASSPGDSYEQYF. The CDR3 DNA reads TGTGCCAGCTCACCCGGGGATTCCTACGAGCAGTACTTC.

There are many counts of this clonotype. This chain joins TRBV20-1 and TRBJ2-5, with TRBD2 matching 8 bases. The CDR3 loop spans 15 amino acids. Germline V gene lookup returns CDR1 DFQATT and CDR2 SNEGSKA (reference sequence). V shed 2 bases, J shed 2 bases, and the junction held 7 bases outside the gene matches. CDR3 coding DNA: TGCAGTGCTAGATTCCCGAGCGGGAGTCAAGAGACCCAGTACTTC. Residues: CSARFPSGSQETQYF.

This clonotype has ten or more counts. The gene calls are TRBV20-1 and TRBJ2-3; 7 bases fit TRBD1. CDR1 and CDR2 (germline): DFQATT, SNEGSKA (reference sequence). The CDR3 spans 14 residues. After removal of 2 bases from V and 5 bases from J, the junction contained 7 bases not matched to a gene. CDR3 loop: CSARTGQRKDTQYF. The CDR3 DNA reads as TGCAGTGCTAGAACGGGACAGAGGAAAGATACGCAGTATTTT.

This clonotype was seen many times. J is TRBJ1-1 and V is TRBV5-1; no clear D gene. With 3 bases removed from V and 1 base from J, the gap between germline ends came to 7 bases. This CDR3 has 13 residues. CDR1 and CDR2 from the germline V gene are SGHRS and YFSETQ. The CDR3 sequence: CASSSTQNTEAFF. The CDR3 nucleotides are TGCGCCAGCAGCTCGACTCAGAACACTGAAGCTTTCTTT.

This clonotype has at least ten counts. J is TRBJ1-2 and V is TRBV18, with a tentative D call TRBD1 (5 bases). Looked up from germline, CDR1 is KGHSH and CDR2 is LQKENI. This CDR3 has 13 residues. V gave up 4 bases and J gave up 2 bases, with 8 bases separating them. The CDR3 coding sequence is TGTGCCAGCTCACAGGACAAAAACTATGGCTACACCTTC. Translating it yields CASSQDKNYGYTF.

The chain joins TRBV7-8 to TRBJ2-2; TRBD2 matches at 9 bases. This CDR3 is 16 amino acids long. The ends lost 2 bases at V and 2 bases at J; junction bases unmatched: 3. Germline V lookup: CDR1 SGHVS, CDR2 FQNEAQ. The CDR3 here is CASSLQAGGNTGELFF. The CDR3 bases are TGTGCCAGCAGCTTACAAGCGGGGGGTAACACCGGGGAGCTGTTTTTT.

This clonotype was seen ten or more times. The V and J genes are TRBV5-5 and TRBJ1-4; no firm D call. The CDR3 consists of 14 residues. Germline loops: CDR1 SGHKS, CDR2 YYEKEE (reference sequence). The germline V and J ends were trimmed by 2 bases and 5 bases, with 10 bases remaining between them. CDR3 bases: TGTGCCAGCAGCTTACGGAGCCAGAATGAAAAACTGTTTTTT. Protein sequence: CASSLRSQNEKLFF.

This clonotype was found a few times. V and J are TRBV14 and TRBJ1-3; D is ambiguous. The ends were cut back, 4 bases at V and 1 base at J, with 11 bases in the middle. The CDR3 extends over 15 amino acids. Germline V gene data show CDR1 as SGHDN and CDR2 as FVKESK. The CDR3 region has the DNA TGTGCCAGCAGCCGCATACCGGGATCTGGAAACACCATATATTTT. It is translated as CASSRIPGSGNTIYF. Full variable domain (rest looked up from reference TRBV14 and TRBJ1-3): EAGVTQFPSHSVIEKGQTVTLRCDPISGHDNLYWYRRVMGKEIKFLLHFVKESKQDESGMPNNRFLAERTGGTYSTLKVQPAELEDSGVYFCASSRIPGSGNTIYFGEGSWLTVV.

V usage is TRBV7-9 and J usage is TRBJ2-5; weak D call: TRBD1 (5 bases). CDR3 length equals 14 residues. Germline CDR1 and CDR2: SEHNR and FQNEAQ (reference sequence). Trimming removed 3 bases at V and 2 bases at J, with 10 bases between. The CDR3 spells CASSFDRKQETQYF. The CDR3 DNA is TGTGCCAGCAGCTTCGACAGAAAACAAGAGACCCAGTACTTC.